This T cell receptor beta chain derives from a study of human T cells and chemical hapten exposure. As for the study in general: After 6 days, upper back 0.01% DPC patch tests were scored.

Each CDR3 protein gets one entry after TCRdb re-called the RACE reads with MiXCR. The repertoire holds roughly 120,000 distinct CDR3 sequences, with 12% as singletons. V shed 3 bases and J shed 1 base, with 7 bases lying between them. The CDR3 loop spans 13 amino acids. In germline, CDR1 is SGHDT, CDR2 YYEEEE. This clonotype has ten or more counts. As for time point: patch test 1, 2 weeks after DPC sensitization. Treatment defined: therapeutic diphenylcyclopropenone sensitization with weekly scalp DPC. This clonotype was obtained from a woman between 50 and 59 years old with alopecia areata. Some clones in this sample may be carry-over from other donors' samples. The material was whole blood, obtained in connection with sensitization to the hapten diphenylcyclopropenone (DPC). The V gene is TRBV5-6, the J gene TRBJ1-1; D uncertain. DNA for the CDR3: TGTGCCAGCAGCTGGAGCCAGAACACTGAAGCTTTCTTT. It yields the protein CASSWSQNTEAFF.